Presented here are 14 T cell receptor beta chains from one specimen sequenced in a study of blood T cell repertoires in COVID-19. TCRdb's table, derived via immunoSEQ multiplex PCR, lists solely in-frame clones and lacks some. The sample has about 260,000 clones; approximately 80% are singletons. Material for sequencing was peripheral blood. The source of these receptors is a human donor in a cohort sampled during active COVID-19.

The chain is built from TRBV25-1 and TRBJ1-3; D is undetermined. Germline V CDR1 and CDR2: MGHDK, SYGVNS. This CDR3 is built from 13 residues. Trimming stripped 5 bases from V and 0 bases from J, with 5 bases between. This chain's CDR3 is CASSFNSGNTIYF. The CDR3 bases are TGTGCCAGCAGTTTTAACTCTGGAAACACCATATATTTT.

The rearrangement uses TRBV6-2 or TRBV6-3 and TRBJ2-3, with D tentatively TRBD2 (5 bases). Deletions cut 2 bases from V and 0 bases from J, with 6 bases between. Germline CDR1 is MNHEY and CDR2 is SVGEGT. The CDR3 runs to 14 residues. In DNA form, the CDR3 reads TGTGCCAGCAGTTACGGACTGAGCACAGATACGCAGTATTTT. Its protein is CASSYGLSTDTQYF.

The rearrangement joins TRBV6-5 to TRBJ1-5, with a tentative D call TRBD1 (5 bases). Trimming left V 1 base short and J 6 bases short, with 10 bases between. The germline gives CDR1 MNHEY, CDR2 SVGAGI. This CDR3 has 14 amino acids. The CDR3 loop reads CASSYLGLGQPQHF. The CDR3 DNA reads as TGTGCCAGCAGTTACTTGGGGCTCGGTCAGCCCCAGCATTTT.

In DNA, the CDR3 is TGTGCCAGCAGCTTATACAGGGGATTGTGGAATTCACCCCTCCACTTT. Protein: CASSLYRGLWNSPLHF. V is TRBV5-5 and J is TRBJ1-6, with 7 bases matching TRBD1. The CDR3 is 16 residues long. Germline V lookup: CDR1 SGHKS, CDR2 YYEKEE (reference sequence). V lost 2 bases, J lost 7 bases, and 9 bases stayed unmatched.

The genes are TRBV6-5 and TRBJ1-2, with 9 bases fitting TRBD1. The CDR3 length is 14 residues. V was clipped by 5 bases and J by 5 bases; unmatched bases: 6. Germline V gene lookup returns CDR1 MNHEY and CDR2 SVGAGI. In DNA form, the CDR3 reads TGTGCCAGCAGTCAAACAGGGGGCGGGTATGGCTACACCTTC. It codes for CASSQTGGGYGYTF.

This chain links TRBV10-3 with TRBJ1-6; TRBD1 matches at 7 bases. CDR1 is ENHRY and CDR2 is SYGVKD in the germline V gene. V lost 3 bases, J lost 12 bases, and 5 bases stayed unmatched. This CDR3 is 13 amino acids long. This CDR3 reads CAISERTGEPLHF. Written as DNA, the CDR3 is TGTGCCATCAGTGAACGGACAGGTGAACCCCTCCACTTT.

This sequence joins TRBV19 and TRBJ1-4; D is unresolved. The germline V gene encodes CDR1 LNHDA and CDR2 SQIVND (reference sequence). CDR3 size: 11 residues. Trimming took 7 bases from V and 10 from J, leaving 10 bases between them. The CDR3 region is CASMAPGKLFF. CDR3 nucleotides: TGTGCCAGTATGGCGCCGGGAAAACTGTTTTTT.

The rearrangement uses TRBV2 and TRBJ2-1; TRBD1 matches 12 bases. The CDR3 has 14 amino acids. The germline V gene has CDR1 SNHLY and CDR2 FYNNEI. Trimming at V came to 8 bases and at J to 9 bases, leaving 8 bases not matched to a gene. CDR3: CASLRDRGQSEQFF. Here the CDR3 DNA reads TGTGCCAGCCTCCGGGACAGGGGGCAAAGTGAGCAGTTCTTC.

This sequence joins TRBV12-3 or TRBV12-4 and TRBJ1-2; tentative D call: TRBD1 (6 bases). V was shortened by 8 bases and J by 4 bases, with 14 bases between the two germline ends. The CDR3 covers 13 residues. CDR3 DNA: TGTGCCAGCCCCGGCGGACAGCCCTATGGCTACACCTTC. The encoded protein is CASPGGQPYGYTF.

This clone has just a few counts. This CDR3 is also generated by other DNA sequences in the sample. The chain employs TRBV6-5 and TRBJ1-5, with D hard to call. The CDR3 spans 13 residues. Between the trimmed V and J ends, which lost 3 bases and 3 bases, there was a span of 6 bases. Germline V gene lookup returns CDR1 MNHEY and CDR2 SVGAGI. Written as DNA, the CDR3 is TGTGCCAGCAGTTATACAGTCAATCAGCCCCAGCATTTT. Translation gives CASSYTVNQPQHF.

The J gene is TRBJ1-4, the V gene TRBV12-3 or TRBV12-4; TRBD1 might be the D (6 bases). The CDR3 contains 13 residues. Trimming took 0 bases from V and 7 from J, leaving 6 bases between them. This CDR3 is CASSLARGEKLFF. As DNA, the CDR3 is TGTGCCAGCAGTTTAGCCAGGGGTGAAAAACTGTTTTTT.

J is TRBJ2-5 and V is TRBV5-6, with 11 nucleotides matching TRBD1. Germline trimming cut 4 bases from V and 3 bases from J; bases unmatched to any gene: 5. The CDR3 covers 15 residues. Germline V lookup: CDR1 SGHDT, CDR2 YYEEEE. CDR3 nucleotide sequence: TGTGCCAGCAGCGGTGCGGGACAGGGGGAAGAGACCCAGTACTTC. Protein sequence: CASSGAGQGEETQYF.

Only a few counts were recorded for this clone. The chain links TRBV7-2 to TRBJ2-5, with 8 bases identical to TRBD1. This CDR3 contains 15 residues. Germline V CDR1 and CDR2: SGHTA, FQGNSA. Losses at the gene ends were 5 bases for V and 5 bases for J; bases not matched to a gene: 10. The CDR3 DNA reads TGTGCCAGCAGCCCCCGGACAGGGTTTGCGGAGACCCAGTACTTC. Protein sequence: CASSPRTGFAETQYF.

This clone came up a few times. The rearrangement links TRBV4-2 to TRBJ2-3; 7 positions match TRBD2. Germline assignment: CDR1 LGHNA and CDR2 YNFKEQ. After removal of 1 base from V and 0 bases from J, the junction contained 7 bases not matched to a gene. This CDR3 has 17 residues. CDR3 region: CASSQGTSGVSTDTQYF. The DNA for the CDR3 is TGTGCCAGCAGCCAAGGAACCAGCGGGGTTAGCACAGATACGCAGTATTTT.